This is a list of T cell receptor beta chains from one sample in a study of blood T cell repertoires in COVID-19. Libraries were prepared by immunoSEQ multiplex PCR; TCRdb keeps only in-frame clonotypes and omits some of them. The profile shows 110,000 or so clones, around 89% of them singletons. Sequencing was carried out using peripheral blood. These TCRs come from a woman in her fifties or sixties with acute or convalescent COVID-19. Each CDR3 is given with its conserved first and last residue. The order of the fields is clone size, V gene, CDR3 protein. A row's size may be missing; if present it is once, few, many or a size class.

once	TRBV19	CASSFGQGGVETQYF
-	TRBV5-6	CASSPGTSGGDIQYF
once	TRBV7-9	CASSSEQGDSPLHF
once	TRBV7-2	CASSSGIRYGYTF
-	TRBV18	CASSLQGMNTEAFF
-	TRBV5-1	CASTEGTSVGYTF
once	TRBV27	CASSLADYNEQFF
-	TRBV5-6	CASSYLAGLTEAFF
-	TRBV2	CASSDAQGGEQFF
-	TRBV19	CASSTPGGPYGYTF
-	TRBV3-1/TRBV3-2	CASKAGGELSGYTF
-	TRBV28	CASSLSGRGEQYF
-	TRBV9	CASSAHRGLSTEAFF
-	TRBV7-2	CASSLAGHNYGYTF
-	TRBV5-1	CASSYGTTNTEAFF
-	TRBV5-1	CASSFSDRAGCEQYF
-	TRBV19	CASSIGPPGLNQPQHF
once	TRBV28	CASSFTSGSQETQYF
-	TRBV6-1	CASSVWVWEENTGELFF
once	TRBV15	CATSRDVGGDQPQHF
once	TRBV5-1	CASSLGQENTEAFF
-	TRBV12-5	CASGLVRLGTQYNSPLHF
-	TRBV30	CAWSPGTVMTEAFF
-	TRBV28	CASSSATGSLHEQYF
-	TRBV9	CASSALGAEAFF
-	TRBV7-9	CATQLTGNNEKLFF
-	TRBV25-1	CASSGGKWSTEAFF
-	TRBV13	CASSLGFGPGARSYNEQFF
few	TRBV4-3	CASSHRQGDNSPLHF
-	TRBV25-1	CASSERTGYNEQFF
-	TRBV2	CASSKDSWNTEAFF
once	TRBV21-1	CASSPLPPGPGQRGEKLFF
-	TRBV11-2	CASSLVQGAQGGELFF
-	TRBV25-1	CASSIYSTSSYNEQFF
-	TRBV5-1	CASSLGTGSGGYTF
-	TRBV3-1/TRBV3-2	CASSRGPPNTEAFF